This T cell receptor (beta chain) is drawn from a study of patients and donors after allogeneic stem cell transplantation. TCRdb itself ran the RT-PCR reads through MiXCR, one entry per CDR3 protein. The sample includes a few hundred thousand distinct CDR3 sequences, more than 35% seen only once; the top ten take around 10%. The CDR3 is 15 residues long. Trimming pared 5 bases from V and 1 base from J, leaving 11 bases between. Germline V gene data show CDR1 as LNHDA and CDR2 as SQIVND (reference sequence). This clonotype was found a few times. The receptor comes from a human donor who was either an allogeneic HSCT recipient or a stem cell or donor lymphocyte infusion donor (not recorded which). It is not recorded whose cells these are; they may come from a transplant donor. Sequencing was performed on blood, either unsorted or a sorted T cell fraction (not recorded which). V gene TRBV19 combines with J gene TRBJ2-2; tentatively, D is TRBD1 or TRBD2 (5 bases each). In nucleotides, the CDR3 is TGTGCCAGTAGTGGGGGACGGCGGAACACCGGGGAGCTGTTTTTT. It yields the protein CASSGGRRNTGELFF.